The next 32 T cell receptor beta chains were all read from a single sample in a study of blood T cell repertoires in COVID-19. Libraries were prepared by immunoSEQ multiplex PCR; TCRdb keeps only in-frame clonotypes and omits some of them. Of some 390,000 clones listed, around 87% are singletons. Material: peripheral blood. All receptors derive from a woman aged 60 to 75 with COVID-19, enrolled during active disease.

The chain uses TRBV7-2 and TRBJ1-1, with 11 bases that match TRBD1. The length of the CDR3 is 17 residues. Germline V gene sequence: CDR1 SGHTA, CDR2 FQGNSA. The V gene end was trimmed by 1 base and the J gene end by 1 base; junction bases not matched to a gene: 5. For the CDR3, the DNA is TGTGCCAGCAGCTTAGGTCGGACAGGGGGCCCGAACACTGAAGCTTTCTTT. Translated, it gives CASSLGRTGGPNTEAFF.

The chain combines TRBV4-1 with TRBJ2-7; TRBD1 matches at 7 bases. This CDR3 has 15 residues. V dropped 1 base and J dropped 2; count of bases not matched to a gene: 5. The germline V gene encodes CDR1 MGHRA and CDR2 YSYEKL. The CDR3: CASSQGRQGTYEQYF. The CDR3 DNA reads TGCGCCAGCAGCCAAGGCCGACAGGGCACCTACGAGCAGTACTTC.

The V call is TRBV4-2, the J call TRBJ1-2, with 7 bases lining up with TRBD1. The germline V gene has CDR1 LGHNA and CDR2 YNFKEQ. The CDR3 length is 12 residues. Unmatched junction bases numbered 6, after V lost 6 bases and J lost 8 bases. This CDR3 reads CASSLTGPGYTF. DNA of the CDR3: TGTGCCAGCAGTCTGACAGGGCCCGGCTACACCTTC.

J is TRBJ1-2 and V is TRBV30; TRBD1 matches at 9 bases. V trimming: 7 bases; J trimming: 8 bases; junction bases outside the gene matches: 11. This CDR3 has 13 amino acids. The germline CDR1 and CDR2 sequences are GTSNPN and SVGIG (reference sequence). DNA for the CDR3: TGTGCCTACAGTGGACAGGGGCTAGGGGGCTACACCTTC. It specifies CAYSGQGLGGYTF.

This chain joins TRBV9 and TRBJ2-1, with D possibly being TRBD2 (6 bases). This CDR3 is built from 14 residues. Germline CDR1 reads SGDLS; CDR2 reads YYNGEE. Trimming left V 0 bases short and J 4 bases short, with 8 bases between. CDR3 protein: CASSVGLAYNEQFF. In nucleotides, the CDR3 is TGTGCCAGCAGCGTAGGCCTAGCGTACAATGAGCAGTTCTTC.

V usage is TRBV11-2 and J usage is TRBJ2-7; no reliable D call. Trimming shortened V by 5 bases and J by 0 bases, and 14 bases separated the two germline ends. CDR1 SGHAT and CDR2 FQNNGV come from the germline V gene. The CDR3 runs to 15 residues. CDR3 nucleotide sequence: TGTGCCAGCAGCCCCCGACTGTTGGCCTCCTACGAGCAGTACTTC. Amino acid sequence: CASSPRLLASYEQYF.

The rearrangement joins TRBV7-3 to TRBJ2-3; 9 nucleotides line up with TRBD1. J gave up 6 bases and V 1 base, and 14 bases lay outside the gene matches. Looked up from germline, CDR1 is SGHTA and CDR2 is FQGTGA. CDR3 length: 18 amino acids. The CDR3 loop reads CASSLKGDRGIESDTQYF. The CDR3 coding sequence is TGTGCCAGCAGCTTAAAGGGAGACAGGGGGATTGAGTCGGATACGCAGTATTTT.

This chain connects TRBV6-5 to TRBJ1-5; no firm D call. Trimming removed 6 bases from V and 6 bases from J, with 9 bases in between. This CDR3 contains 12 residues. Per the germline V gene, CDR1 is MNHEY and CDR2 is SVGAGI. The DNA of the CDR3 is TGTGCCAGCAGCGCTCCGGGTCAGCCCCAGCATTTT. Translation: CASSAPGQPQHF.

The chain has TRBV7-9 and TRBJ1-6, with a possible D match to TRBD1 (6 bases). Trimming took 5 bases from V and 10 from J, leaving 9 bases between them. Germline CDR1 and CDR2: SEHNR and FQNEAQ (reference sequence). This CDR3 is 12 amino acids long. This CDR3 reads CASSTGRSPLHF. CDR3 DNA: TGTGCCAGCAGCACAGGGCGATCACCCCTCCACTTT.

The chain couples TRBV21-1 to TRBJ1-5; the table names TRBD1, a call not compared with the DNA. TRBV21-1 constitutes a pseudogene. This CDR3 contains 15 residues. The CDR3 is CASSGQGIARQPQHF. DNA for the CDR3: TGTGCCAGCTCCGGACAGGGTATTGCAAGGCAGCCCCAGCATTTT.

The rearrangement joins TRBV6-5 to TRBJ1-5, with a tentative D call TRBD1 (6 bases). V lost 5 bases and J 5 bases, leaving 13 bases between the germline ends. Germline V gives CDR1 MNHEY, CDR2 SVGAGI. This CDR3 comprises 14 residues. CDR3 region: CASSNREGDQPQHF. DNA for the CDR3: TGTGCCAGCAGTAACCGGGAGGGGGATCAGCCCCAGCATTTT.

DNA of the CDR3: TGTGCCAGCAGCGTAGCAGGGTCGGGGGATCAGCCCCAGCATTTT. This gives the protein CASSVAGSGDQPQHF. V usage is TRBV9 and J usage is TRBJ1-5; TRBD1 is a possible D gene (5 bases). Germline CDR1 is SGDLS and CDR2 is YYNGEE. Trimming pared 0 bases from V and 5 bases from J, leaving 12 bases between. The length of the CDR3 is 15 residues. Full variable domain (rest looked up from reference TRBV9 and TRBJ1-5): DSGVTQTPKHLITATGQRVTLRCSPRSGDLSVYWYQQSLDQGLQFLIQYYNGEERAKGNILERFSAQQFPDLHSELNLSSLELGDSALYFCASSVAGSGDQPQHFGDGTRLSIL.

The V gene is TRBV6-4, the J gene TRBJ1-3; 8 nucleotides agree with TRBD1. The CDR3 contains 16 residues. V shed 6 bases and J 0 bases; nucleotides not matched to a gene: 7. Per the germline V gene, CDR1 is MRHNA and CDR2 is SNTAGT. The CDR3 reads CASRSTGGFSGNTIYF. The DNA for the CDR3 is TGTGCCAGCAGGTCCACAGGGGGTTTCTCTGGAAACACCATATATTTT.

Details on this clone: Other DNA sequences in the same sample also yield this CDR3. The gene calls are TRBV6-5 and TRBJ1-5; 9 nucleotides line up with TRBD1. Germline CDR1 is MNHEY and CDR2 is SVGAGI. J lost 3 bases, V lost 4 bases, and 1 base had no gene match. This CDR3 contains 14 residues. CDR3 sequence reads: CASSWTGANQPQHF. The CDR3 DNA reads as TGTGCCAGCAGTTGGACAGGGGCCAATCAGCCCCAGCATTTT.

The chain's CDR3 is CASSSSPTRGYTF. The CDR3 region has the DNA TGTGCCAGTAGTTCGAGTCCAACCCGTGGCTACACCTTC. The J gene is TRBJ1-2, the V gene TRBV19; D is undetermined. The CDR3 covers 13 residues. Germline lookup yields CDR1 LNHDA and CDR2 SQIVND (reference sequence). With 5 bases removed from V and 7 bases from J, the gap between germline ends came to 14 bases.

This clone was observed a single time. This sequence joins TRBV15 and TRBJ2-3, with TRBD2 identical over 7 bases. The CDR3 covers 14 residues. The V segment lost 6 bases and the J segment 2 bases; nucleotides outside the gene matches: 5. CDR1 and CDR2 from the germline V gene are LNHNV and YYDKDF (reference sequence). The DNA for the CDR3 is TGTGCCACCAGGTCCGGGGGGATCACAGATACGCAGTATTTT. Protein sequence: CATRSGGITDTQYF.

CDR3 bases: TGTGCCAGCAGTGGCCAGGGGGACGGAGAAGAGACCCAGTACTTC. This gives the protein CASSGQGDGEETQYF. The rearrangement links TRBV2 to TRBJ2-5; TRBD1 matches 7 bases. Germline lookup yields CDR1 SNHLY and CDR2 FYNNEI. Losses at the gene ends were 4 bases for V and 3 bases for J; bases not matched to a gene: 8. This CDR3 spans 15 amino acids.

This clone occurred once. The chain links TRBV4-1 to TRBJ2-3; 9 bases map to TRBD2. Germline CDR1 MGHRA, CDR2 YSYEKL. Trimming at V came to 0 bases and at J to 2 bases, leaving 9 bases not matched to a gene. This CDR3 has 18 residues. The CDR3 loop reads CASSQEPRLAGNTDTQYF. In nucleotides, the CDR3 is TGCGCCAGCAGCCAAGAGCCCCGGCTAGCGGGGAACACAGATACGCAGTATTTT.

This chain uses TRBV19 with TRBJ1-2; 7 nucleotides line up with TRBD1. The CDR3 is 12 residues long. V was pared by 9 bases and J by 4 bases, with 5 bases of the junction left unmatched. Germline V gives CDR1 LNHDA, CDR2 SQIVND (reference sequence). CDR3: CASRQGLYGYTF. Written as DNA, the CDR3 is TGTGCCAGCCGACAGGGCCTCTATGGCTACACCTTC.

CDR3 in amino acids: CASRMGQGQYEQYF. The CDR3 region has the DNA TGTGCCAGCAGGATGGGACAGGGGCAGTACGAGCAGTACTTC. The chain combines TRBV6-5 with TRBJ2-7; TRBD1 matches at 10 bases. CDR3 size: 14 residues. The germline gives CDR1 MNHEY, CDR2 SVGAGI. V was clipped by 6 bases and J by 4 bases; unmatched bases: 6.

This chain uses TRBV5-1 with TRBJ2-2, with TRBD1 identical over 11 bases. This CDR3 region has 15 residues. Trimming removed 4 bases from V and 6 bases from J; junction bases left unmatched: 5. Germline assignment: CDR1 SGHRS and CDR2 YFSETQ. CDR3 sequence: CASSPGTGGPGELFF. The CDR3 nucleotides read TGCGCCAGCAGCCCTGGGACAGGGGGTCCCGGGGAGCTGTTTTTT.

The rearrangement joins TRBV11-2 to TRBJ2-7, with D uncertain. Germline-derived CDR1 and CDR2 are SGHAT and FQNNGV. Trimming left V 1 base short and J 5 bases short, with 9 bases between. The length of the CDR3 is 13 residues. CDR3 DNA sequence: TGTGCCAGCAGCTTAGGAGAACTGGACGAGCAGTACTTC. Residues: CASSLGELDEQYF.

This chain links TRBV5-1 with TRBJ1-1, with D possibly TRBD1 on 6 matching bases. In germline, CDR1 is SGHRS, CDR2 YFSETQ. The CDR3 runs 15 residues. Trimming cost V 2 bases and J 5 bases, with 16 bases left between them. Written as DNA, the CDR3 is TGCGCCAGCAGCTTAGGGCCCCTCAGGGGAACTGAAGCTTTCTTT. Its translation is CASSLGPLRGTEAFF.

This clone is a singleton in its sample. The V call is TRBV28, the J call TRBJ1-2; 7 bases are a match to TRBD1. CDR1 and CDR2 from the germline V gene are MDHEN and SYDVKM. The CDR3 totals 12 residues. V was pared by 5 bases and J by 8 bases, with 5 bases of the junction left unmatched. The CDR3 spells CASSQQGQGYTF. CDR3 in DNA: TGTGCCAGCAGTCAACAGGGGCAAGGCTACACCTTC.

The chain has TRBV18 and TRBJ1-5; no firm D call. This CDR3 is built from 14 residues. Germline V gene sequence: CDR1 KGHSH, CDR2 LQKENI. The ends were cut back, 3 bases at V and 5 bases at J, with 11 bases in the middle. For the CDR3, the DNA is TGTGCCAGCTCACCTAGTCGAGGTTATCAGCCCCAGCATTTT. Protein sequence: CASSPSRGYQPQHF.

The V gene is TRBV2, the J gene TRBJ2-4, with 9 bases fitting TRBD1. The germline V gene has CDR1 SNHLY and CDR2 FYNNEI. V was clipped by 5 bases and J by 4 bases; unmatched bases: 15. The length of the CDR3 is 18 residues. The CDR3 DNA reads TGTGCCAGCAGTACGGACAGGGGTATGAGTTCGGGGAAAAACATTCAGTACTTC. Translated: CASSTDRGMSSGKNIQYF. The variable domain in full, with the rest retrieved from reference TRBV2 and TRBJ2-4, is EPEVTQTPSHQVTQMGQEVILRCVPISNHLYFYWYRQILGQKVEFLVSFYNNEISEKSEIFDDQFSVERPDGSNFTLKIRSTKLEDSAMYFCASSTDRGMSSGKNIQYFGAGTRLSVL.

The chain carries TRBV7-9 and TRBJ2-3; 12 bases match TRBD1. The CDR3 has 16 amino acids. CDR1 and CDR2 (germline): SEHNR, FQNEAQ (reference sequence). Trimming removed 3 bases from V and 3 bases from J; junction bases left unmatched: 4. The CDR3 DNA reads TGTGCCAGCAGCTTTGGGACAGGGGGCAGTACAGATACGCAGTATTTT. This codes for CASSFGTGGSTDTQYF. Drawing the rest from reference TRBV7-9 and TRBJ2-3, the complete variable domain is DTGVSQNPRHKITKRGQNVTFRCDPISEHNRLYWYRQTLGQGPEFLTYFQNEAQLEKSRLLSDRFSAERPKGSFSTLEIQRTEQGDSAMYLCASSFGTGGSTDTQYFGPGTRLTVL.

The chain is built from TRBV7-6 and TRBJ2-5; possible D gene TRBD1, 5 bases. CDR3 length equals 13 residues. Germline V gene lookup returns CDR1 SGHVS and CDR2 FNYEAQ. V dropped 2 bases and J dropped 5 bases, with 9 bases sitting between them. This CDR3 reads CASSLIGDETQYF. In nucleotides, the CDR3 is TGTGCCAGCAGCTTAATAGGGGATGAGACCCAGTACTTC.

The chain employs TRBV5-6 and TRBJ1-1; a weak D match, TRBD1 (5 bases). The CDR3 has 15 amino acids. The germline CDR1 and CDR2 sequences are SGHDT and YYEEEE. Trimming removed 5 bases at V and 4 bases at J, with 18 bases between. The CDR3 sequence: CASRPRGGGVTEAFF. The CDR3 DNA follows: TGTGCCAGCAGACCTCGAGGCGGGGGGGTCACTGAAGCTTTCTTT.

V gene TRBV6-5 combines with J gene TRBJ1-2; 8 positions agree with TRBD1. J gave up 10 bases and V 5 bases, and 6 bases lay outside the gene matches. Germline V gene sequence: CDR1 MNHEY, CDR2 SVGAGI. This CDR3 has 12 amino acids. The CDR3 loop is CASSNRQGTYTF. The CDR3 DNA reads TGTGCCAGCAGTAACCGACAGGGGACCTACACCTTC.

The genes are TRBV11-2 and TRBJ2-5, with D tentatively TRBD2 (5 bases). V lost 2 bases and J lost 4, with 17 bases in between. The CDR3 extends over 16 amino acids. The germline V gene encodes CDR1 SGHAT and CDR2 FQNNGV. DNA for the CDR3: TGTGCCAGCAGCTTACTGCCCGGCGGGTTTGGAGAGACCCAGTACTTC. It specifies CASSLLPGGFGETQYF.

The CDR3 here is CASTRTGGGTGELFF. The CDR3 DNA follows: TGTGCCAGCACCAGGACAGGGGGGGGCACCGGGGAGCTGTTTTTT. The chain employs TRBV2 and TRBJ2-2; 10 bases map to TRBD1. The V and J ends lost 7 bases and 4 bases, in that order; junction bases with no gene match: 6. CDR3 size: 15 residues. Germline lookup yields CDR1 SNHLY and CDR2 FYNNEI.